Following are 4 T cell receptor beta chains from one sample sequenced in a study of radiation and T cells in renal cell carcinoma. This sample's time point: blood 2 weeks post-SBRT. Treatment denoted: 15 Gy SBRT to primary tumor, nephrectomy 4 weeks later. Some clones are missing from TCRdb's copy, which holds only in-frame ones; the method was immunoSEQ multiplex PCR. This sample carries 45,000 to 55,000 clones, about 80% of them seen once, and the ten largest clones take around 31%. Sequencing used blood, obtained from a patient whose treatment included radiotherapy and nephrectomy. These TCRs come from an older woman with renal cell carcinoma.

This clone was observed a handful of times. V and J are TRBV5-4 and TRBJ1-6; D uncertain. Germline loops: CDR1 SGHNT, CDR2 YYREEE (reference sequence). The CDR3 spans 14 residues. The ends were cut back, 4 bases at V and 10 bases at J, with 15 bases in the middle. The CDR3 DNA reads as TGTGCCAGCAGCACAACTCCGGGAGAGTCACCCCTCCACTTT. It is translated as CASSTTPGESPLHF.

About this clone itself: The junction and the germline gene differ at one end; a read error may be behind it. This chain connects TRBV5-8 to TRBJ2-2; D not certain. Per the germline V gene, CDR1 is SGHTS and CDR2 is YDEGEE. The CDR3 extends over 14 amino acids. The CDR3 region is CASSLGRNAGELFF. As DNA, the CDR3 is TGTGCCAGCAGCTTGGGCAGGAACGCCGGGGAGCTGTTTTTT. Full variable domain (remainder filled in from reference TRBV5-8 and TRBJ2-2): EAGVTQSPTHLIKTRGQQATLRCSPISGHTSVYWYQQALGLGLQFLLWYDEGEERNRGNFPPRFSGRQFPNYSSELNVNALELEDSALYLCASSLGRNAGELFFGEGSRLTVL.

The genes are TRBV10-3 and TRBJ2-3; D not certain. The V gene lost 6 bases and the J gene lost 0 bases, with 7 bases spanning the gap. Germline lookup yields CDR1 ENHRY and CDR2 SYGVKD. This CDR3 region has 13 residues. CDR3 nucleotides: TGTGCCATCAGCTCGTCCAGCACAGATACGCAGTATTTT. Translation gives CAISSSSTDTQYF.

This clone was seen only a few times. The chain combines TRBV29-1 with TRBJ1-2; 10 nucleotides line up with TRBD1. V shed 6 bases and J 0 bases; nucleotides not matched to a gene: 4. CDR1 and CDR2 from the germline V gene are SQVTM and ANQGSEA. This CDR3 region has 14 residues. The CDR3 DNA is TGCAGCGTAGCGGGGACAGGGGCTAACTATGGCTACACCTTC. Protein sequence: CSVAGTGANYGYTF.